The 5 T cell receptor beta chains listed next were all sequenced from one sample in a study of PD-1 blockade in mismatch repair-deficient tumors. Data came from immunoSEQ multiplex PCR; TCRdb stores just in-frame clones and leaves some out. The sample records around 50,000 clones, 65% to 80% being singletons. Source: PBMCs, taken before pembrolizumab treatment. These receptors were taken from an adult with mismatch repair-deficient cancer.

V and J are TRBV25-1 and TRBJ1-1; 9 bases align to TRBD1. The germline gives CDR1 MGHDK, CDR2 SYGVNS. J lost 10 bases, V lost 1 base, and 10 bases had no gene match. This CDR3 contains 15 residues. CDR3 coding DNA: TGTGCCAGCAGTGAATTTGCGGGGACAGGGAAGTCAGCTTTCTTT. Residues: CASSEFAGTGKSAFF. Drawing the rest from reference TRBV25-1 and TRBJ1-1, the complete variable domain is EADIYQTPRYLVIGTGKKITLECSQTMGHDKMYWYQQDPGMELHLIHYSYGVNSTEKGDLSSESTVSRIRTEHFPLTLESARPSHTSQYLCASSEFAGTGKSAFFGQGTRLTVV.

In its sample, this clone was seen once. V and J are TRBV5-1 and TRBJ2-1, with TRBD1 matching 10 bases. This CDR3 region has 15 residues. Trimming took 4 bases from V and 7 from J; bases not matched to a gene: 8. Germline loops: CDR1 SGHRS, CDR2 YFSETQ. This chain's CDR3 is CASSTRQGAGNEQFF. The CDR3 region has the DNA TGCGCCAGCAGCACCCGACAGGGGGCTGGGAATGAGCAGTTCTTC.

The genes are TRBV6-5 and TRBJ2-3; D ambiguous. The CDR3 is made up of 15 amino acids. V was shortened by 8 bases and J by 5 bases, with 20 bases between the two germline ends. The germline gives CDR1 MNHEY, CDR2 SVGAGI. The CDR3 spells CASSPSLWVLDTQYF. The CDR3 DNA follows: TGTGCCAGCTCCCCTAGTCTGTGGGTGCTAGATACGCAGTATTTT.

This clone was observed a handful of times. This rearrangement joins TRBV11-3 to TRBJ1-2, with unresolved D. Per germline, CDR1 SGHNT and CDR2 YENEEA. Trimming stripped 3 bases from V and 0 bases from J, with 2 bases between. CDR3 size: 12 residues. CDR3 residues: CASSFTNYGYTF. CDR3 bases: TGTGCCAGCAGCTTCACTAACTATGGCTACACCTTC.

The rearrangement uses TRBV27 and TRBJ2-1; unclear D gene. This CDR3 has 13 amino acids. Deletions cut 3 bases from V and 5 bases from J, with 8 bases between. Germline V gene sequence: CDR1 MNHEY, CDR2 SMNVEV (reference sequence). For the CDR3, the DNA is TGTGCCAGCAGTTTGAAACCACACAATGAGCAGTTCTTC. It translates to CASSLKPHNEQFF.